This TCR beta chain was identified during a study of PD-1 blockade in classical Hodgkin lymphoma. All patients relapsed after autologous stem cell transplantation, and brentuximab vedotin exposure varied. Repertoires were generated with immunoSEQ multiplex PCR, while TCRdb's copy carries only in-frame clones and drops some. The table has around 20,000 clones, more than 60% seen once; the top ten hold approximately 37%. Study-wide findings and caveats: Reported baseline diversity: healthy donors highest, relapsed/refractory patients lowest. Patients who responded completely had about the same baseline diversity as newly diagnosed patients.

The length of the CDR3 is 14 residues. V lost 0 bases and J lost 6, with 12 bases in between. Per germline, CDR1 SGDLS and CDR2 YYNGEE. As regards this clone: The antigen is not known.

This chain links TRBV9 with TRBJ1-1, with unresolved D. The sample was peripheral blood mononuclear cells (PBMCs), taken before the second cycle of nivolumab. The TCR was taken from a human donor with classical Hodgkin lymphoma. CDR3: CASSVGEVTSEAFF. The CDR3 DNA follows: TGTGCCAGCAGCGTAGGTGAGGTTACTTCTGAAGCTTTCTTT.